The 7 T cell receptor beta chains reported below all come from one sample, sequenced in a study of OX40 agonist ivuxolimab in advanced cancers. The data were produced by immunoSEQ multiplex PCR, yet TCRdb's version contains in-frame clones alone and is incomplete. The sample has 65,000 to 90,000 clones, about 87% seen once. The material was CD4+ or CD8+ T cells sorted from blood, obtained in a trial of the OX40 agonist ivuxolimab. The receptors derive from an adult with an advanced solid tumor such as melanoma, head and neck, liver or kidney cancer.

The J gene is TRBJ1-1, the V gene TRBV18; TRBD1 is a possible D gene (6 bases). V lost 3 bases, J lost 4 bases, and 15 bases lay in between. CDR3 size: 15 residues. From germline, CDR1 is KGHSH and CDR2 LQKENI. The CDR3 loop reads CASSPGTGSSTEAFF. The CDR3 DNA is TGTGCCAGCTCACCGGGAACAGGGTCTTCCACTGAAGCTTTCTTT.

The V call is TRBV6-1, the J call TRBJ1-1, with TRBD1 as a possible D gene (5 bases). V lost 0 bases, J lost 0 bases, and 8 bases lay in between. The CDR3 totals 15 residues. The V gene's germline CDR1 is MNHNS and CDR2 SASEGT. The CDR3 spells CASSEAEGMNTEAFF. The CDR3 nucleotides read TGTGCCAGCAGTGAAGCTGAGGGGATGAACACTGAAGCTTTCTTT.

The DNA of the CDR3 is TGTGCCAGCAATGACGCTGGTACGCAGTATTTT. Translated: CASNDAGTQYF. The chain has TRBV28 and TRBJ2-3; D is undetermined. Per germline, CDR1 MDHEN and CDR2 SYDVKM. The CDR3 extends over 11 amino acids. Between the trimmed V and J ends, which lost 7 bases and 8 bases, there was a span of 10 bases.

The chain recombines TRBV2 with TRBJ1-5, with a tentative D call TRBD1 (6 bases). The ends were cut back, 8 bases at V and 3 bases at J, with 14 bases in the middle. The V gene's germline CDR1 is SNHLY and CDR2 FYNNEI. The CDR3 loop spans 14 amino acids. The CDR3: CASQDWTDNQPQHF. The CDR3 region has the DNA TGTGCCAGCCAAGATTGGACAGACAATCAGCCCCAGCATTTT.

The V call is TRBV9, the J call TRBJ2-3; 9 bases map to TRBD1. Germline V lookup: CDR1 SGDLS, CDR2 YYNGEE. The ends lost 3 bases at V and 0 bases at J; junction bases unmatched: 8. The CDR3 has 17 amino acids. CDR3 nucleotide sequence: TGTGCCAGCAGCGGGACAGGGGCCCCCCCCAGCACAGATACGCAGTATTTT. This translates into CASSGTGAPPSTDTQYF.

The chain's CDR3 is CASEGETYEQYF. The CDR3 nucleotides read TGTGCCAGCGAGGGGGAAACCTACGAGCAGTACTTC. The J gene is TRBJ2-7, the V gene TRBV7-2; D is possibly TRBD1 (6 bases). Germline V gene data show CDR1 as SGHTA and CDR2 as FQGNSA. V dropped 8 bases and J dropped 2 bases, with 10 bases sitting between them. The CDR3 is 12 amino acids.

The chain recombines TRBV29-1 with TRBJ1-2, with 10 bases that match TRBD1. Germline CDR1 SQVTM, CDR2 ANQGSEA. V lost 7 bases, J lost 3 bases, and 5 bases stayed unmatched. The CDR3 totals 13 residues. The chain's CDR3 is CSAPGQGDYGYTF. In nucleotides, the CDR3 is TGCAGCGCCCCCGGACAGGGGGACTATGGCTACACCTTC. The full variable domain, completed using reference TRBV29-1 and TRBJ1-2, is SAVISQKPSRDICQRGTSLTIQCQVDSQVTMMFWYRQQPGQSLTLIATANQGSEATYESGFVIDKFPISRPNLTFSTLTVSNMSPEDSSIYLCSAPGQGDYGYTFGSGTRLTVV.